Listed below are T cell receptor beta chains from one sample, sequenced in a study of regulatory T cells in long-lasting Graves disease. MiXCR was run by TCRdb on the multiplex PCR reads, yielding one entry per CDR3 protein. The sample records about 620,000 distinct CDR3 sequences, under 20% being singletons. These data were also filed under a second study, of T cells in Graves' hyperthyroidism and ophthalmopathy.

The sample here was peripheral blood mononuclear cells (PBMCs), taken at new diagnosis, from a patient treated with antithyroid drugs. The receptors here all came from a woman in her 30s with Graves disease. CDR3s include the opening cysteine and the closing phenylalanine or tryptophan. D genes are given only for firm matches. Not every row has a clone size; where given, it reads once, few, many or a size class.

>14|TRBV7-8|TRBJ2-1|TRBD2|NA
TGTGCCAGCAGCTTAGGGGGGGGGGGCAATGAGCAGTTCTTC
CASSLGGGGNEQFF
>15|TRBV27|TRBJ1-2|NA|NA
TGTGCCAGCAGTTCCAGTGGGGGAGGCTTCTATGGCTACACCTTC
CASSSSGGGFYGYTF
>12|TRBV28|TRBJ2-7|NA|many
TGTGCCAGCAGTTTGCAGGGTAAGGAGCAGTACTTC
CASSLQGKEQYF
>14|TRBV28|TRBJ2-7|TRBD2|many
TGTGCCAGCAGTTTGGGGGGGGAGCTCTACGAGCAGTACTTC
CASSLGGELYEQYF
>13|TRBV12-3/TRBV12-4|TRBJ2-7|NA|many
TGTGCCAGCAGTACATGGCCCTACTACGAGCAGTACTTC
CASSTWPYYEQYF
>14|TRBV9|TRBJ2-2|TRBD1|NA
TGTGCCAGCAGCGTAGGACAGGGGTCCGGGGAGCTGTTTTTT
CASSVGQGSGELFF
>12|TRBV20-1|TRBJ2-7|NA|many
TGCAGTGCTAGCGACCAGACCTACGAGCAGTACTTC
CSASDQTYEQYF
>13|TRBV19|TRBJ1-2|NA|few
TGTGCCAGTAGCCACGACAGCAACTATGGCTACACCTTC
CASSHDSNYGYTF
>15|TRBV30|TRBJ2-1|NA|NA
TGTGCCTGGGGCGAGGACACCTTACATTACAATGAGCAGTTCTTC
CAWGEDTLHYNEQFF
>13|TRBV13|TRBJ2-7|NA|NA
TGTGCCAGCTCTTCCCCTAACGGGTACGAGCAGTACTTC
CASSSPNGYEQYF
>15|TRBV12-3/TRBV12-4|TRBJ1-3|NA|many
TGTGCCAGCAGGTACGGACAGCCCTCTGGAAACACCATATATTTT
CASRYGQPSGNTIYF
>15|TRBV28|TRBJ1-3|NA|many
TGTGCCAGCAGTTTGGTCCTTTTATCTGGAAACACCATATATTTT
CASSLVLLSGNTIYF
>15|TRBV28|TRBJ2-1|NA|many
TGTGCCAGCACCAATCCGAGACTAGTTCACAATGAGCAGTTCTTC
CASTNPRLVHNEQFF
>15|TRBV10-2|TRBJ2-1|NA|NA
TGCGCCAGCACCCCCGGGCGCGACACACACGATGAGCAGTTCTTC
CASTPGRDTHDEQFF
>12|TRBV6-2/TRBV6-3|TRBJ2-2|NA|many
TGTGCCAGCAGTTACGGAGTCGGGGAGCTGTTTTTT
CASSYGVGELFF
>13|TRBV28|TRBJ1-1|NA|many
TGTGCCAGCAGAGGACCGGGAAACACTGAAGCTTTCTTT
CASRGPGNTEAFF
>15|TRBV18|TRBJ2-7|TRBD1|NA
TGTGCCAGCTCACTTACCGGGACAGGGGTCTACGAGCAGTACTTC
CASSLTGTGVYEQYF
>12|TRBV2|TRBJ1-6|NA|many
TGTGCCAGCAGAGCAGGAGGTTCACCCCTCCACTTT
CASRAGGSPLHF